The 3 T cell receptor beta chains in this list originate from one sample, sequenced in a study of shared clonotypes between healthy human individuals. CD45RO-negative cells were positively selected for CCR7, leaving out terminally differentiated effector memory CD45RA+ cells. The protocol was immunoSEQ multiplex PCR, while the TCRdb copy is restricted to in-frame clones and leaves out a portion. The repertoire includes approximately 1.9 million clones, 93% of them detected once, and 1.5% to 2% sits in the top ten. The sequencing sample was made of naive CD8+ T cells from PBMCs. These receptors all come from a man in his late teens or twenties in good health. Some clones in this sample may be carry-over from other donors' samples.

The J gene is TRBJ2-3, the V gene TRBV7-8, with 7 bases identical to TRBD2. CDR1 and CDR2 from the germline V gene are SGHVS and FQNEAQ. This CDR3 has 16 amino acids. The V gene end was trimmed by 3 bases and the J gene end by 3 bases; junction bases not matched to a gene: 9. CDR3 amino acids: CASSLGGGSQTDTQYF. CDR3 coding DNA: TGTGCCAGCAGCTTGGGCGGCGGGAGTCAGACAGATACGCAGTATTTT.

This chain uses TRBV28 with TRBJ2-5; D tentatively reads TRBD1 or TRBD2 (6 bases each). V dropped 11 bases and J dropped 3 bases, with 13 bases sitting between them. The CDR3 runs to 12 residues. Germline CDR1 MDHEN, CDR2 SYDVKM. The CDR3 DNA follows: TGTGCCGGGGGCGGGGCCGAAGAGACCCAGTACTTC. Its protein product is CAGGGAEETQYF.

This sequence joins TRBV6-1 and TRBJ2-7; the match to TRBD2 covers 12 bases. The V gene end was trimmed by 6 bases and the J gene end by 3 bases; junction bases not matched to a gene: 6. CDR1 is MNHNS, CDR2 SASEGT, per germline. This CDR3 comprises 15 residues. CDR3 sequence: CASRLTSGSLYEQYF. DNA of the CDR3: TGTGCCAGCAGGCTGACTAGCGGGAGCCTCTACGAGCAGTACTTC.